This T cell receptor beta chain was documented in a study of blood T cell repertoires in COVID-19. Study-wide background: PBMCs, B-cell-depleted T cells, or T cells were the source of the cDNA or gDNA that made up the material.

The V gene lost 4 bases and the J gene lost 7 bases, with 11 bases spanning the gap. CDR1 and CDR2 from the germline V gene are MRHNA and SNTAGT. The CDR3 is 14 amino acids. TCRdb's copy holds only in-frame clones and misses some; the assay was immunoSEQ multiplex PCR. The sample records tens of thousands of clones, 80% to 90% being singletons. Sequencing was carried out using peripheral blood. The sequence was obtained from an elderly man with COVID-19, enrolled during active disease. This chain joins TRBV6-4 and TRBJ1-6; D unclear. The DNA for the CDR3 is TGTGCCAGCAGTGCGGAGCAGTTCAATTCACCCCTCCACTTT. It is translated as CASSAEQFNSPLHF.